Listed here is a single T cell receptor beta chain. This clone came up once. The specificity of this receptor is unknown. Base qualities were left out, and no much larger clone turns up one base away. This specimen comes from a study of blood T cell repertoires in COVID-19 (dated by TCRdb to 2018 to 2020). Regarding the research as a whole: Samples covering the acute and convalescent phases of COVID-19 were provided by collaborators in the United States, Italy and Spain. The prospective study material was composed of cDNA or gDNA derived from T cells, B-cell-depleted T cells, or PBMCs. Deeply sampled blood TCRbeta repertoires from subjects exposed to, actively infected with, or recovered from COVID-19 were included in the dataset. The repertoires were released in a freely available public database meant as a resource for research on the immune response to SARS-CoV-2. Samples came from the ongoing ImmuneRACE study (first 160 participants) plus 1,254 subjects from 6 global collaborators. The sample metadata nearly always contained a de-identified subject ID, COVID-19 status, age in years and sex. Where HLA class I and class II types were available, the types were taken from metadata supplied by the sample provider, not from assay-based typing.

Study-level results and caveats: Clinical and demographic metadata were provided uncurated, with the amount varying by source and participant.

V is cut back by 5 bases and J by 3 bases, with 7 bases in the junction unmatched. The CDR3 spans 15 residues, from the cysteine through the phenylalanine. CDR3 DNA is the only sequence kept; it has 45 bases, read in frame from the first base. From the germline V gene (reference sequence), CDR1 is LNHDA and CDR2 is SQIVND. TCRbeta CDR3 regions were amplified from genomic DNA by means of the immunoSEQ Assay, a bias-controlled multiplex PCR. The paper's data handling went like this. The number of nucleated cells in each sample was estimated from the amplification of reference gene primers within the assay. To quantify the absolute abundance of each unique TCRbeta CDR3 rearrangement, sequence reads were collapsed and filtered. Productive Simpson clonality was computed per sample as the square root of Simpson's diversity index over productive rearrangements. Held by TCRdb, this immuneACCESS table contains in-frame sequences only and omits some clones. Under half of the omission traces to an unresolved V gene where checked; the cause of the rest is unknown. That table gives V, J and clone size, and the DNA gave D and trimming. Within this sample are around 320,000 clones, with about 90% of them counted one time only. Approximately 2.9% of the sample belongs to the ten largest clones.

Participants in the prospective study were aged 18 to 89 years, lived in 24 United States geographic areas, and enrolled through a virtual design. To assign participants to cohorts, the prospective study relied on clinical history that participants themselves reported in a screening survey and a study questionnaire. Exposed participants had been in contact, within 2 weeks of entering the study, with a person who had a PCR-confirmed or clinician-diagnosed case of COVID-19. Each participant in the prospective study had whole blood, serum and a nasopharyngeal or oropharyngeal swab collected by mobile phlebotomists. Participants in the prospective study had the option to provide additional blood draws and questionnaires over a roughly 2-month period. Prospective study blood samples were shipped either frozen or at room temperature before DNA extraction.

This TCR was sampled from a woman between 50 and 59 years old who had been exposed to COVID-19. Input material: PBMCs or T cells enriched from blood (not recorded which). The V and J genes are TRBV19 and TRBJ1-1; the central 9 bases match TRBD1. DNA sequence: TGTGCCAGTAGTCCTCAGACAGGGGGTTACACTGAAGCTTTCTTT. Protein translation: CASSPQTGGYTEAFF.